A single sample gave rise to the 10 T cell receptor beta chains below, sequenced in a study of blood T cell repertoires in COVID-19. Clones were sequenced by immunoSEQ multiplex PCR, and TCRdb holds only the in-frame ones, with some missing. The profile covers roughly 330,000 clones, with roughly nine tenths appearing a single time and approximately 6% taken by the ten largest. Sequencing was performed on PBMCs or T cells enriched from blood (not recorded which). The receptors were gathered from a woman aged 30 to 39 who had recovered from COVID-19.

The CDR3 sequence: CASRHRESSGYTF. The CDR3 region has the DNA TGTGCCAGCAGACACAGGGAATCAAGTGGCTACACCTTC. This sequence joins TRBV5-6 and TRBJ1-2, with D possibly matching TRBD1 (6 bases). Trimming took off 5 bases at V and 7 bases at J, with 15 bases between the two ends. Germline values: CDR1 SGHDT, CDR2 YYEEEE. The CDR3 loop spans 13 amino acids.

The chain joins TRBV19 to TRBJ2-7; D not certain. Germline V CDR1 and CDR2: LNHDA, SQIVND (reference sequence). Trimming shortened V by 3 bases and J by 0 bases, and 9 bases separated the two germline ends. The CDR3 runs to 14 residues. CDR3 coding DNA: TGTGCCAGTAGTATGGCCAGAAGCTCCTACGAGCAGTACTTC. Translated: CASSMARSSYEQYF.

The genes are TRBV6-2 or TRBV6-3 and TRBJ1-1, with D maybe TRBD1 (6 bases). The CDR3 extends over 16 amino acids. Germline V gene sequence: CDR1 MNHEY, CDR2 SVGEGT. Trimming left V 2 bases short and J 0 bases short, with 13 bases between. The CDR3 is CASSYGQGRLNTEAFF. The CDR3 DNA is TGTGCCAGCAGTTACGGGCAGGGGCGACTGAACACTGAAGCTTTCTTT.

J is TRBJ1-2 and V is TRBV7-3; possible D gene TRBD1, 5 bases. CDR3 size: 13 residues. Trimming stripped 5 bases from V and 1 base from J, with 8 bases between. Germline V gene sequence: CDR1 SGHTA, CDR2 FQGTGA. The CDR3 DNA sequence: TGTGCCAGCAGCCCTGACAGTAACTATGGCTACACCTTC. Translation: CASSPDSNYGYTF.

J is TRBJ1-5 and V is TRBV19; D remains unclear. The CDR3 spans 15 residues. Germline V lookup: CDR1 LNHDA, CDR2 SQIVND (reference sequence). V was clipped by 4 bases and J by 0 bases, with 10 bases between them. DNA for the CDR3: TGTGCCAGTAGTAGATCCCTCGGTAGCAATCAGCCCCAGCATTTT. It codes for CASSRSLGSNQPQHF.

In DNA, the CDR3 is TGTGCCAGCAGCGCGGGGGGAAGGCTTCGATTCAATGAGCAGTTCTTC. Its protein is CASSAGGRLRFNEQFF. J is TRBJ2-1 and V is TRBV11-3; 8 nucleotides agree with TRBD2. Germline V gene data show CDR1 as SGHNT and CDR2 as YENEEA. The CDR3 loop spans 16 amino acids. The V and J ends lost 5 bases and 6 bases, in that order; junction bases with no gene match: 12.

The chain employs TRBV9 and TRBJ1-1; no firm D call. CDR1 SGDLS and CDR2 YYNGEE come from the germline V gene. The CDR3 loop spans 13 amino acids. V shed 4 bases and J shed 2 bases, with 9 bases lying between them. The CDR3 is CASSLDINTEAFF. CDR3 coding DNA: TGTGCCAGCAGCCTCGACATAAACACTGAAGCTTTCTTT.

The chain recombines TRBV5-1 with TRBJ2-1; D may be TRBD2 (6 bases). The germline V gene encodes CDR1 SGHRS and CDR2 YFSETQ. Trimming removed 5 bases from V and 0 bases from J, with 15 bases in between. CDR3 length: 16 residues. The CDR3 is CASSFTGERSYNEQFF. The CDR3 coding sequence is TGCGCCAGCAGTTTTACGGGGGAGCGCTCCTACAATGAGCAGTTCTTC. The full variable domain, rest sourced from reference TRBV5-1 and TRBJ2-1, is KAGVTQTPRYLIKTRGQQVTLSCSPISGHRSVSWYQQTPGQGLQFLFEYFSETQRNKGNFPGRFSGRQFSNSRSEMNVSTLELGDSALYLCASSFTGERSYNEQFFGPGTRLTVL.

The chain links TRBV4-2 to TRBJ2-7; 8 positions agree with TRBD2. The CDR3 is 15 residues long. Germline loops: CDR1 LGHNA, CDR2 YNFKEQ. V lost 4 bases and J lost 2; bases outside the gene matches: 7. The CDR3 region has the DNA TGTGCCAGCAGCCCGAGCGGGGGAAAGGCCTACGAGCAGTACTTC. Translation gives CASSPSGGKAYEQYF.

CDR3 coding DNA: TGTGCCACGGCGGTGAACACTGAAGCTTTCTTT. It encodes CATAVNTEAFF. The chain recombines TRBV2 with TRBJ1-1; D not certain. The CDR3 has 11 amino acids. Germline V gives CDR1 SNHLY, CDR2 FYNNEI. The V end was cut by 10 bases, the J end by 0 bases, with 6 bases between.